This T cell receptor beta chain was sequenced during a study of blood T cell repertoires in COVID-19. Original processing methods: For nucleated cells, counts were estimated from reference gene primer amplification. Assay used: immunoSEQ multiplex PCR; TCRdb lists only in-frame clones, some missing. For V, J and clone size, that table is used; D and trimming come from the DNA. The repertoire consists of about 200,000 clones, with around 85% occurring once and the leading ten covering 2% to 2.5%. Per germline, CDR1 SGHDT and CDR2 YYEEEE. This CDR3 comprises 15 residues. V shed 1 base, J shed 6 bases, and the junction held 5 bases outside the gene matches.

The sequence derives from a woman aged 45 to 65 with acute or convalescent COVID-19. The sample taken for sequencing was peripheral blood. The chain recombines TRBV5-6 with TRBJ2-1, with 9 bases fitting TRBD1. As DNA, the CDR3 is TGTGCCAGCAGCTTGAATCGGGACAGGGTCAATGAGCAGTTCTTC. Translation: CASSLNRDRVNEQFF.